The entry that follows covers one T cell receptor (beta chain) sequence. Its antigen is still unknown. Data came from immunoSEQ multiplex PCR; TCRdb stores just in-frame clones and leaves some out. The sample shows over 55,000 clones, 75% to 90% of them seen only once. The data stem from a study of graft-versus-host responses after intestinal transplantation. Overall study findings and caveats: Across patients carrying graft-donor T cell macrochimerism, allografts held high graft-versus-host to host-versus-graft clonal ratios.

The source material was unstimulated CD4+ T cells sorted from spleen or lymph node cells, sampled before transplant. The source of this sequence is a human donor who was the organ donor for an intestinal transplant.

This CDR3 reads CASSLGTEETQYF. As DNA, the CDR3 is TGTGCCAGCAGCTTGGGGACAGAAGAGACCCAGTACTTC. This sequence joins TRBV5-6 and TRBJ2-5, with TRBD1 as a possible D gene (6 bases). Trimming removed 0 bases from V and 3 bases from J, with 6 bases in between. Germline V gene sequence: CDR1 SGHDT, CDR2 YYEEEE. The CDR3 extends over 13 amino acids. The variable domain in full, completed from reference TRBV5-6 and TRBJ2-5, reads DAGVTQSPTHLIKTRGQQVTLRCSPKSGHDTVSWYQQALGQGPQFIFQYYEEEERQRGNFPDRFSGHQFPNYSSELNVNALLLGDSALYLCASSLGTEETQYFGPGTRLLVL.